This T cell receptor (beta chain) was sequenced for a study of blood T cell repertoires in COVID-19. Overall study context: T cells, B-cell-depleted T cells, or PBMCs supplied cDNA or gDNA.

In the study's own analysis: Amplification with reference gene primers provided the estimates of nucleated cell counts. Sequenced by immunoSEQ multiplex PCR; TCRdb stores in-frame clones only, minus some. The D gene and trimming were derived from the DNA, and the V and J assignments and clone size from that table. The repertoire includes 55,000 to 70,000 clones, approximately 92% of them detected once, and under 3% sits in the top ten. Germline V gives CDR1 MNHEY, CDR2 SMNVEV (reference sequence). The CDR3 is made up of 13 amino acids. V shed 11 bases and J shed 7 bases, with 17 bases lying between them. A few counts support this clone.

The material sequenced was peripheral blood. This TCR was recovered from a man in his 60s with acute or convalescent COVID-19. The J gene is TRBJ1-4, the V gene TRBV27; D may be TRBD1 (5 bases). CDR3 residues: CASRRGYGEKLFF. The CDR3 coding sequence is TGTGCCTCCCGCCGGGGGTACGGTGAAAAACTGTTTTTT.